This entry lists 8 T cell receptor beta chains sequenced from one sample in a study of monozygotic twins with inflammatory bowel disease (dated by TCRdb to between 2018 and 2021). Libraries were constructed by 5' RACE. The sequencer listed for this sample is Illumina HiSeq 2500. Through TCRdb reprocessing, the reads give one entry per CDR3 protein sequence; DNA is omitted. This sample's records show some 190,000 distinct CDR3 sequences. Clones ranked in the top ten supply roughly 8% of the sample. Specimen: blood. Every receptor here comes from a human donor with ulcerative colitis or Crohn's disease, or a healthy co-twin of an affected twin (not recorded which).

This chain links TRBV20-1 with TRBJ2-3; TCRdb's D gene call, TRBD1, goes unchecked for lack of DNA. The CDR3 is 17 residues long. CDR1 and CDR2 (germline): DFQATT, SNEGSKA (reference sequence). CDR3 sequence reads: CSASSIYLTGRTDTQYF.

This chain links TRBV27 with TRBJ2-7; the TRBD1 assignment by TCRdb is unverifiable without DNA. Germline assignment: CDR1 MNHEY and CDR2 SMNVEV (reference sequence). The CDR3 totals 14 residues. The CDR3: CASNPGTGPYEQYF.

This rearrangement joins TRBV7-2 to TRBJ2-7; as DNA is missing, the TRBD2 call by TCRdb cannot be tested. The CDR3 extends over 15 amino acids. The germline CDR1 and CDR2 sequences are SGHTA and FQGNSA. This CDR3 reads CASSLAGLGRAEQYF.

This chain connects TRBV29-1 to TRBJ2-3; TCRdb indicates TRBD1, and absent DNA this call remains unverified. Germline V gene sequence: CDR1 SQVTM, CDR2 ANQGSEA. The CDR3 is 15 residues long. CDR3 in amino acids: CSAEPGQGDTDTQYF.

This sequence joins TRBV11-2 and TRBJ1-4; lacking DNA, the TRBD1 call made by TCRdb goes unchecked. Germline V lookup: CDR1 SGHAT, CDR2 FQNNGV. The CDR3 sequence is 19 residues long. The CDR3 reads CASSSHTPGQAEFGEKLFF.

This chain connects TRBV27 to TRBJ2-7; the TCRdb call, TRBD1, lacks DNA for checking. Germline V gene lookup returns CDR1 MNHEY and CDR2 SMNVEV (reference sequence). The CDR3 runs to 13 residues. CDR3 in amino acids: CASSNQGAYEQYF.

The chain recombines TRBV7-2 with TRBJ1-2. Per the germline V gene, CDR1 is SGHTA and CDR2 is FQGNSA. This CDR3 contains 14 residues. The CDR3 loop reads CASSGRRTDYGYTF.

The V gene is TRBV3-1, the J gene TRBJ2-3; no DNA is available, so the TRBD1 call from TCRdb remains unchecked. The germline V gene encodes CDR1 LGHDT and CDR2 YNNKEL (reference sequence). The CDR3 is 17 amino acids. The CDR3 protein is CASSQDWGAYKADTQYF.